This T cell receptor beta chain was recorded in a study of regulatory T cells in long-lasting Graves disease. The authors built TCR beta libraries using iRepertoire HTBI primers and Arm-PCR of CDR3 regions. Authors' processing steps: The study identified more than 50 TRBV and approximately 14 TRBJ segments across samples. TCRdb re-analysed the multiplex PCR reads in MiXCR, keeping a single row per CDR3 protein. Clone size and V and J calls follow TCRdb, not the original study. The table has 400,000 to 500,000 distinct CDR3 sequences, 20% to 25% seen once. Germline CDR1 and CDR2: LNHDA and SQIVND (reference sequence). The V and J ends lost 7 bases and 4 bases, in that order; junction bases with no gene match: 7. The CDR3 has 14 amino acids. Specified time point: persistent/refractory GD, antithyroid drugs over 5 years with positive TRAb. From PBMCs, RNA was extracted and then used to make the TCR library.

This material consisted of peripheral blood mononuclear cells (PBMCs), taken when the disease was refractory, from a patient treated with antithyroid drugs. This TCR was sampled from a female donor with Graves disease. The chain couples TRBV19 to TRBJ2-5; 9 nucleotides line up with TRBD1. CDR3 amino acids: CASIGTGIGETQYF. The CDR3 nucleotides read TGTGCCAGTATTGGGACAGGGATTGGAGAGACCCAGTACTTC.